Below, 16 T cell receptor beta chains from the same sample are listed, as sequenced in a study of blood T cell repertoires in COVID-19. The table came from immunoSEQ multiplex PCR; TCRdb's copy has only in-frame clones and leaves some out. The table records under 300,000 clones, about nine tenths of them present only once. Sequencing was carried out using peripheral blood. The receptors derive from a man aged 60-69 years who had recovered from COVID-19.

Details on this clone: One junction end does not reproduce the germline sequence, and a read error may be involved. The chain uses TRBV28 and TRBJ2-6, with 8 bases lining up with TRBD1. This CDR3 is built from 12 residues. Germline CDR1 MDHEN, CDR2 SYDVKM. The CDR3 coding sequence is TGTGCCAGCAGTTCACCCAGGACAGGGTGGTCTTTC. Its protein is CASSSPRTGWSF.

In DNA form, the CDR3 reads TGCGCCAGCAGCGTGGACAGTAGCTCTGGAAACACCATATATTTT. Translated, it gives CASSVDSSSGNTIYF. V is TRBV5-1 and J is TRBJ1-3; D is possibly TRBD1 (6 bases). CDR1 SGHRS and CDR2 YFSETQ come from the germline V gene. The CDR3 spans 15 residues. V was clipped by 4 bases and J by 0 bases, with 11 bases between them.

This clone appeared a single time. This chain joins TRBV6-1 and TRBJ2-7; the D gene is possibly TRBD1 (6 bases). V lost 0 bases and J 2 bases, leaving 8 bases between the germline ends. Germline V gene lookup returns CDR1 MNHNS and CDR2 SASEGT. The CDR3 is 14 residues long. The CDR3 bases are TGTGCCAGCAGTGAAGCTACAGGGCCCTACGAGCAGTACTTC. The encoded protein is CASSEATGPYEQYF.

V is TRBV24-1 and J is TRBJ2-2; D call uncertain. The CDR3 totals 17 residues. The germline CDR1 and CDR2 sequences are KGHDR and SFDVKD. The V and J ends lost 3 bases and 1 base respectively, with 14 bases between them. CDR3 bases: TGTGCCACCAGTGATCCCCTCCAAACGGGGAACACCGGGGAGCTGTTTTTT. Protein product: CATSDPLQTGNTGELFF.

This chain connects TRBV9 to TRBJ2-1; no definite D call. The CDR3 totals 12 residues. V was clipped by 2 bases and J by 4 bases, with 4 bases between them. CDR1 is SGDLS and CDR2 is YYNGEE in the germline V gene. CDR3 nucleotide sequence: TGTGCCAGCAGCGTTACATACAATGAGCAGTTCTTC. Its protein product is CASSVTYNEQFF.

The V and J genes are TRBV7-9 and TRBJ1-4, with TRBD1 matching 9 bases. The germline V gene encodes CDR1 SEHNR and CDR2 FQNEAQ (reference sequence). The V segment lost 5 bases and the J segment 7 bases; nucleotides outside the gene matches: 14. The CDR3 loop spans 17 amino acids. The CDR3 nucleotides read TGTGCCAGCAGCCCGGACAGGGGTGTGGGTCTGGGTGAAAAACTGTTTTTT. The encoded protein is CASSPDRGVGLGEKLFF.

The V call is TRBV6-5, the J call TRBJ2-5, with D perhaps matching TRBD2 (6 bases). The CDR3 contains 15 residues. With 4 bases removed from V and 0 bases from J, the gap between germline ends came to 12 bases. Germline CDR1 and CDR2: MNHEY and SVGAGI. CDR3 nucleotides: TGTGCCAGCAGTTTCCGGGGGACGAACCAAGAGACCCAGTACTTC. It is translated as CASSFRGTNQETQYF.

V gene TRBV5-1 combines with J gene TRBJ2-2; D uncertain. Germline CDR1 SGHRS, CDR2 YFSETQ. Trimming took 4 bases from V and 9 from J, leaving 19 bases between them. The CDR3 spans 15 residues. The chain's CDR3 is CASSVDIHVARELFF. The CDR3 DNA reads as TGCGCCAGCAGCGTCGACATCCACGTGGCTCGGGAGCTGTTTTTT.

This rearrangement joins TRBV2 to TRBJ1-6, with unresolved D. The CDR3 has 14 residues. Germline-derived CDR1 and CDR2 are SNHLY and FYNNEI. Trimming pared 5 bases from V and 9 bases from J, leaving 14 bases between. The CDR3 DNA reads TGTGCCAGCAGTACAGCGGCGCCCGCTTCACCCCTCCACTTT. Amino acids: CASSTAAPASPLHF. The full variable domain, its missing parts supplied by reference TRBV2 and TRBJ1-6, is EPEVTQTPSHQVTQMGQEVILRCVPISNHLYFYWYRQILGQKVEFLVSFYNNEISEKSEIFDDQFSVERPDGSNFTLKIRSTKLEDSAMYFCASSTAAPASPLHFGNGTRLTVT.

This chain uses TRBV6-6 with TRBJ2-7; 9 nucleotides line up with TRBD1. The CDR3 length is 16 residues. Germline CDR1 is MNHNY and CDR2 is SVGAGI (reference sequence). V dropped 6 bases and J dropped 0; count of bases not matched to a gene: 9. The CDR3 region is CASRPPGTGSSYEQYV. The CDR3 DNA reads TGTGCCAGCAGGCCGCCCGGGACAGGGAGCTCCTACGAGCAGTACGTC.

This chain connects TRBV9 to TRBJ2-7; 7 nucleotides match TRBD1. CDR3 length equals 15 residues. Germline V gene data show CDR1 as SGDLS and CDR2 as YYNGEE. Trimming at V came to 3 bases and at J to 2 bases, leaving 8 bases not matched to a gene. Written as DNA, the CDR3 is TGTGCCAGCAGCGCCTTGGACAGGCCAACCTACGAGCAGTACTTC. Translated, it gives CASSALDRPTYEQYF.

The CDR3 region is CASSQSGQGWNSPLHF. In nucleotides, the CDR3 is TGCGCCAGCAGTCAATCGGGACAGGGTTGGAATTCACCCCTCCACTTT. The gene calls are TRBV23-1 and TRBJ1-6, with 9 bases lining up with TRBD1. TRBV23-1 is classed as an ORF, of uncertain function. Trimming removed 0 bases from V and 7 bases from J; junction bases left unmatched: 4. The length of the CDR3 is 16 residues.

The CDR3 nucleotides read TGTGCCAGCACCCCGGGACAGCGGGACTATGGCTACACCTTC. Its protein is CASTPGQRDYGYTF. The V call is TRBV6-1, the J call TRBJ1-2; the match to TRBD1 covers 7 bases. Germline V CDR1 and CDR2: MNHNS, SASEGT. The CDR3 is made up of 14 amino acids. With V trimmed by 7 bases and J by 3 bases, 8 bases remained unmatched.

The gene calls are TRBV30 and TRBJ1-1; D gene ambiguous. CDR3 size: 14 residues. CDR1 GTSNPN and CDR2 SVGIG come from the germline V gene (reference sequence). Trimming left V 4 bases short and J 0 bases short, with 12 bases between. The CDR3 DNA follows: TGTGCCTGGAAATGGACTCACCTGAACACTGAAGCTTTCTTT. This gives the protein CAWKWTHLNTEAFF.

CDR3 region: CAITEGQGAGGYTF. In DNA, the CDR3 is TGTGCCATCACCGAGGGACAGGGGGCAGGCGGCTACACCTTC. V is TRBV10-3 and J is TRBJ1-2; 12 nucleotides line up with TRBD1. The CDR3 contains 14 residues. After removal of 7 bases from V and 8 bases from J, the junction contained 8 bases not matched to a gene. Germline V gene sequence: CDR1 ENHRY, CDR2 SYGVKD.

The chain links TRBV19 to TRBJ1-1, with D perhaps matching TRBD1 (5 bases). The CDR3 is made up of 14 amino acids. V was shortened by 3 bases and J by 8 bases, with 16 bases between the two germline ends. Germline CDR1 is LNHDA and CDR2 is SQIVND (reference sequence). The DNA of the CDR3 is TGTGCCAGTAGTATTGGGGTGGGGCGGCGCGAAGCTTTCTTT. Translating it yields CASSIGVGRREAFF.